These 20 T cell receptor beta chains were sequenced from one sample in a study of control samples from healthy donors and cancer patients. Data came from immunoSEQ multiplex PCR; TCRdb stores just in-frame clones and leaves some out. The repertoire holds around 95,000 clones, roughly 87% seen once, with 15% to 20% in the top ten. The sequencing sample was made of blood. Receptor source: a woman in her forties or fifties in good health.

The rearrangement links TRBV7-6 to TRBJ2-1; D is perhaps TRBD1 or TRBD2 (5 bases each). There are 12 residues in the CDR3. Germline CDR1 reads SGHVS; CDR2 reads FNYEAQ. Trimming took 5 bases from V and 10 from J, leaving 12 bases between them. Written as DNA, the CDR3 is TGTGCCAGCAGCCACATGGGGGAGGAGCAGTTCTTC. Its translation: CASSHMGEEQFF.

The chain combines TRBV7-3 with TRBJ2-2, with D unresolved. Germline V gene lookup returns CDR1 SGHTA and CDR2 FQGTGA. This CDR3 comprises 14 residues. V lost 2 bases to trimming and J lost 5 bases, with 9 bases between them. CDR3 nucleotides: TGTGCCAGCAGCTTACGACTGGGGACCGGGGAGCTGTTTTTT. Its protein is CASSLRLGTGELFF. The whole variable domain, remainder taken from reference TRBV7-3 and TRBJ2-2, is GAGVSQTPSNKVTEKGKYVELRCDPISGHTALYWYRQSLGQGPEFLIYFQGTGAADDSGLPNDRFFAVRPEGSVSTLKIQRTERGDSAVYLCASSLRLGTGELFFGEGSRLTVL.

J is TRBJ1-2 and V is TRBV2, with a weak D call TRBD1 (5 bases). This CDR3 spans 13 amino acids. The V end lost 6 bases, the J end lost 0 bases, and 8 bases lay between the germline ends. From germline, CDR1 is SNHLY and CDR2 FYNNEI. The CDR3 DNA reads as TGTGCCAGCAGGGAGGGACCTAACTATGGCTACACCTTC. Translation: CASREGPNYGYTF.

As DNA, the CDR3 is TGTGCCAGCAGTTACCAAACAGGGGCTGGGGCCAACGTCCTGACTTTC. It yields the protein CASSYQTGAGANVLTF. V and J are TRBV6-5 and TRBJ2-6; 7 nucleotides agree with TRBD1. CDR1 and CDR2 from the germline V gene are MNHEY and SVGAGI. The CDR3 covers 16 residues. Germline trimming cut 2 bases from V and 2 bases from J; bases unmatched to any gene: 3.

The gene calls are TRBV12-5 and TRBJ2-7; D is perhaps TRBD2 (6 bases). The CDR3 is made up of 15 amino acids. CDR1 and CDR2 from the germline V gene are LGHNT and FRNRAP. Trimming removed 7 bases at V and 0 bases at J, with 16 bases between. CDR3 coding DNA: TGTGCTAGTGCCCTCTCGGGGGTCCTCTCCTACGAGCAGTACTTC. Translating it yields CASALSGVLSYEQYF.

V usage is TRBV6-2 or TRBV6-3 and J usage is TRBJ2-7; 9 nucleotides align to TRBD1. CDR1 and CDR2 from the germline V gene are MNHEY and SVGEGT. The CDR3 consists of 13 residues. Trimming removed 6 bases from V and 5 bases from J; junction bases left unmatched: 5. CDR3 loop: CASSLQGAHEQYV. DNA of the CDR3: TGTGCCAGCAGCCTACAGGGGGCTCACGAGCAGTACGTC.

Written as DNA, the CDR3 is TGTGCCAGCAGTGGGCCTCGACAGGGGGCAGGCTACAATGAGCAGTTCTTC. Translating it yields CASSGPRQGAGYNEQFF. V gene TRBV6-1 combines with J gene TRBJ2-1; TRBD1 matches 10 bases. J gave up 3 bases and V 4 bases, and 9 bases lay outside the gene matches. Per germline, CDR1 MNHNS and CDR2 SASEGT. The CDR3 contains 17 residues.

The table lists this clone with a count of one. The CDR3 is CASSYPRGEGYTF. The CDR3 nucleotides are TGTGCCAGCAGTTACCCGAGGGGCGAAGGCTACACCTTC. The rearrangement uses TRBV6-6 and TRBJ1-2, with D perhaps TRBD1 (5 bases). V shed 2 bases and J shed 8 bases, with 12 bases lying between them. Per the germline V gene, CDR1 is MNHNY and CDR2 is SVGAGI (reference sequence). The CDR3 spans 13 residues.

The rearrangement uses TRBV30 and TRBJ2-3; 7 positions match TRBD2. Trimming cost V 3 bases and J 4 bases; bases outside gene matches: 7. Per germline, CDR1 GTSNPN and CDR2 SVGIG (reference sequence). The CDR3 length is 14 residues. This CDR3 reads CAWSAGVSSDTQYF. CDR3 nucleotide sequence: TGTGCCTGGAGCGCGGGAGTTAGTTCAGATACGCAGTATTTT. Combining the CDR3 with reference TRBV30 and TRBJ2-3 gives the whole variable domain SQTIHQWPATLVQPVGSPLSLECTVEGTSNPNLYWYRQAAGRGLQLLFYSVGIGQISSEVPQNLSASRPQDRQFILSSKKLLLSDSGFYLCAWSAGVSSDTQYFGPGTRLTVL.

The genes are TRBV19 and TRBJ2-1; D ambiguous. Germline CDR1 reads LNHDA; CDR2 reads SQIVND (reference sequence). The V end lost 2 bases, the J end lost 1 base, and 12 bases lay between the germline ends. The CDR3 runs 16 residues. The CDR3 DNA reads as TGTGCCAGTAGTATAAGCGCGCATGAATCCTACAATGAGCAGTTCTTC. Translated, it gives CASSISAHESYNEQFF.

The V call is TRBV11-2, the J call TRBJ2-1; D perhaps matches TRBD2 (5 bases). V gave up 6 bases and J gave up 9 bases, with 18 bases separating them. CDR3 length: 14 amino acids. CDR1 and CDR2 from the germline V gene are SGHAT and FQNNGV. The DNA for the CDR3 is TGTGCCAGCAGGATTACCGGGAACTACCCTGAGCAGTTCTTC. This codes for CASRITGNYPEQFF.

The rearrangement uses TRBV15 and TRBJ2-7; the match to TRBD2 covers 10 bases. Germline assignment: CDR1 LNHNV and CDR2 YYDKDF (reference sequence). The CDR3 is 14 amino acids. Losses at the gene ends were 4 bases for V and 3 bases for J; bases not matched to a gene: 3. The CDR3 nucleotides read TGTGCCACCAGCATTGGGACTAGCGACTACGAGCAGTACGTC. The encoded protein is CATSIGTSDYEQYV.

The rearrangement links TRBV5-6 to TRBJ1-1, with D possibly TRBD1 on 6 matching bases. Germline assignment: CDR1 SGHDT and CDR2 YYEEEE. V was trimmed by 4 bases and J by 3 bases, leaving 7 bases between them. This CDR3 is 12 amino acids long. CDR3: CASSPGDTEAFF. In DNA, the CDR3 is TGTGCCAGCAGCCCAGGGGACACTGAAGCTTTCTTT.

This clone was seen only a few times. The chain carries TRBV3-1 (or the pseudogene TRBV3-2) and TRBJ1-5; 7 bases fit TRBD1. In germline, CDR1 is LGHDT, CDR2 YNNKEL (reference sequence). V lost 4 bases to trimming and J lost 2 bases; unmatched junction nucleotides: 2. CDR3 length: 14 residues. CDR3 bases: TGTGCCAGCAGCCGCGGGACAGGCAATCAGCCCCAGCATTTT. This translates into CASSRGTGNQPQHF.

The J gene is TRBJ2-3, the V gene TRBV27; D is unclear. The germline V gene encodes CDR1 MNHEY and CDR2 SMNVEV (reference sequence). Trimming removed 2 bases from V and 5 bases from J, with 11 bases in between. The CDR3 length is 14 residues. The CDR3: CASSLVRPQDTQYF. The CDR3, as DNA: TGTGCCAGCAGTTTAGTCCGACCCCAAGATACGCAGTATTTT.

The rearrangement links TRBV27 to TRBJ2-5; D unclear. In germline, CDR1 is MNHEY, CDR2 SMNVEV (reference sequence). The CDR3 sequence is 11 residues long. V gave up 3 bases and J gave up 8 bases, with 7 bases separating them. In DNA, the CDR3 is TGTGCCAGCAGTTTTTTGGGCACCCAGTACTTC. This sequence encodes CASSFLGTQYF.

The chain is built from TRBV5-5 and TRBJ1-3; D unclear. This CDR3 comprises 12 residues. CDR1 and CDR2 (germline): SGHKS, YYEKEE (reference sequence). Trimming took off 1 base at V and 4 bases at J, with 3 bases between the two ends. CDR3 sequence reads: CASSLWGNTIYF. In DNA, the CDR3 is TGTGCCAGCAGCTTGTGGGGAAACACCATATATTTT.

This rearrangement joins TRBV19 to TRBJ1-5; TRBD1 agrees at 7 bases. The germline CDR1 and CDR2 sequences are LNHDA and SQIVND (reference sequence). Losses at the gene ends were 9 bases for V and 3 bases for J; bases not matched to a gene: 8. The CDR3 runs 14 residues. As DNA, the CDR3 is TGTGCCAGCACACAACAGGGGCACAATCAGCCCCAGCATTTT. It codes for CASTQQGHNQPQHF.

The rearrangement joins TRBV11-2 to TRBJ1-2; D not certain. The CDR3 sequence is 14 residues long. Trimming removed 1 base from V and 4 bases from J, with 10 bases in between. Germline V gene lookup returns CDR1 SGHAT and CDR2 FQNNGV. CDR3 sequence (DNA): TGTGCCAGCAGCTTAGCCGTTCTTGGCTATGGCTACACCTTC. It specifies CASSLAVLGYGYTF.

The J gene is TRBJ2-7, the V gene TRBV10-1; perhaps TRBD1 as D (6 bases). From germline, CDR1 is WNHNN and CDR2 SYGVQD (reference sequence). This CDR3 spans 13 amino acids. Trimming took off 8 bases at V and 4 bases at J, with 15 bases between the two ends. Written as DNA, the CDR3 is TGCGCCAGCTGGGGGACAACGAAGTACGAGCAGTACGTC. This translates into CASWGTTKYEQYV.